This is a list of T cell receptor beta chains from one sample in a study of early T cells in non-severe SARS-CoV-2 infection. TCRdb reanalysed the 5' RACE reads using MiXCR and keeps one entry per CDR3 protein. The repertoire holds roughly 64,000 distinct CDR3 sequences, about 10% seen once, with under 15% in the top ten. Source: whole blood, taken at baseline. All receptors derive from an adult who was a healthcare worker with PCR-confirmed SARS-CoV-2 infection or an uninfected control (not recorded which). CDR3s include the opening cysteine and the closing phenylalanine or tryptophan. A D gene is named only where the DNA matches it firmly. Rows may omit the clone size; those that give it use once, few, many or a size class.

j_call	v_call	d_call	clone_size	cdr3_aa	cdr3_nt
TRBJ2-2	TRBV27	TRBD2	many	CASSFGRDTGELFF	TGTGCCAGCAGTTTCGGGAGGGACACCGGGGAGCTGTTTTTT
TRBJ2-4	TRBV19	TRBD2	many	CASSVNPPGTSGTGNIQYF	TGTGCCAGTAGTGTAAACCCCCCCGGGACTAGCGGGACCGGGAACATTCAGTACTTC
TRBJ2-7	TRBV20-1	NA	NA	CSANRESEQYF	TGCAGTGCCAACCGTGAGTCCGAGCAGTACTTC
TRBJ2-2	TRBV18	TRBD1	NA	CASSPGQGRTGELFF	TGTGCCAGCTCACCAGGACAGGGGCGCACCGGGGAGCTGTTTTTT
TRBJ2-3	TRBV24-1	NA	few	CATSSTKRKRGTDTQYF	TGTGCCACCAGTTCGACTAAGCGAAAGCGAGGCACAGATACGCAGTATTTT
TRBJ1-2	TRBV20-1	TRBD1	NA	CSASRTGQDYGYTF	TGCAGTGCTAGTCGGACAGGGCAGGACTATGGCTACACCTTC
TRBJ1-1	TRBV10-2	NA	many	CASSESRGGPGFTEAFF	TGCGCCAGCAGTGAGTCGAGGGGGGGGCCGGGTTTCACTGAAGCTTTCTTT
TRBJ1-1	TRBV6-4	NA	NA	CASSGTTGTEAFF	TGTGCCAGCAGTGGGACTACAGGCACTGAAGCTTTCTTT
TRBJ2-7	TRBV4-3	TRBD2	NA	CASSQRTSGRGEQYF	TGCGCCAGCAGCCAGAGGACTAGCGGGAGGGGGGAGCAGTACTTC
TRBJ2-7	TRBV4-3	NA	many	CASSQDPYEQYF	TGCGCCAGCAGCCAAGATCCCTACGAGCAGTACTTC
TRBJ2-3	TRBV7-2	NA	few	CASSFIREDTQYF	TGTGCCAGCAGCTTTATACGGGAAGATACGCAGTATTTT
TRBJ2-5	TRBV5-4	NA	NA	CASSLVGAQETQYF	TGTGCCAGCAGCTTGGTCGGGGCGCAAGAGACCCAGTACTTC
TRBJ2-3	TRBV19	NA	NA	CASIPGGSADTQYF	TGTGCCAGTATCCCCGGGGGATCGGCAGATACGCAGTATTTT
TRBJ1-2	TRBV20-1	NA	few	CRAQMTGNYGYTF	TGCAGGGCTCAAATGACGGGAAACTATGGCTACACCTTC
TRBJ2-7	TRBV10-1	NA	NA	CASSEGGTKYEQYF	TGCGCCAGCAGTGAGGGCGGGACAAAGTACGAGCAGTACTTC
TRBJ1-2	TRBV2	NA	few	CAGSGHLAGYTF	TGTGCCGGATCGGGACACCTGGCAGGCTACACCTTC
TRBJ2-1	TRBV10-3	TRBD2	many	CAISSPGLAGYNEQFF	TGTGCCATCAGTTCCCCTGGACTAGCGGGGTACAATGAGCAGTTCTTC
TRBJ2-3	TRBV7-2	TRBD2	NA	CASRGIAGEDTQYF	TGTGCCAGCAGAGGAATAGCGGGAGAGGATACGCAGTATTTT
TRBJ2-3	TRBV19	TRBD2	NA	CASSISAGADTQYF	TGTGCCAGTAGTATTTCCGCGGGAGCTGATACGCAGTATTTT
TRBJ2-7	TRBV7-2	NA	NA	CASSAWAEQYF	TGTGCCAGCAGTGCATGGGCCGAGCAGTACTTC
TRBJ1-2	TRBV10-3	NA	NA	CAISEKGNYGYTF	TGTGCCATCAGTGAGAAGGGCAACTATGGCTACACCTTC
TRBJ2-1	TRBV6-1	NA	many	CASSPMGESSEQFF	TGTGCCAGCAGTCCCATGGGGGAAAGCAGTGAGCAGTTCTTC
TRBJ2-1	TRBV10-3	NA	NA	CAISDRVSSYNEQFF	TGTGCCATCAGTGATAGGGTAAGCTCCTACAATGAGCAGTTCTTC
TRBJ2-1	TRBV5-1	TRBD2	many	CASSFFGTSGEQFF	TGCGCCAGCAGCTTTTTTGGGACTAGCGGAGAGCAGTTCTTC
TRBJ2-3	TRBV7-2	TRBD1	few	CASSPQTGGTDTQYF	TGTGCCAGCAGCCCTCAGACAGGGGGCACAGATACGCAGTATTTT
TRBJ1-1	TRBV7-9	NA	NA	CASSSPRTVHTEAFF	TGTGCCAGCAGCTCCCCCAGGACAGTCCACACTGAAGCTTTCTTT
TRBJ2-7	TRBV5-1	NA	few	CASSRYRDNSYEQYF	TGCGCCAGCAGCAGATACCGGGACAACTCCTACGAGCAGTACTTC
TRBJ2-6	TRBV18	NA	many	CASSPTGTGANVLTF	TGTGCCAGCTCACCGACAGGCACTGGGGCCAACGTCCTGACTTTC
TRBJ1-6	TRBV7-9	TRBD1	NA	CASSQQGAMDNSPLHF	TGTGCCAGCAGTCAACAGGGGGCTATGGATAATTCACCCCTCCACTTT
TRBJ2-2	TRBV30	NA	many	CAWSHLGAGELFF	TGTGCCTGGAGCCACCTAGGGGCCGGGGAGCTGTTTTTT
TRBJ2-3	TRBV7-3	TRBD2	few	CASTPMGGSTDTQYF	TGTGCCAGCACCCCGATGGGGGGGAGCACAGATACGCAGTATTTT
TRBJ2-6	TRBV7-2	NA	many	CASSYPGANVLTF	TGTGCCAGCAGCTATCCTGGGGCCAACGTCCTGACTTTC
TRBJ2-3	TRBV3-1	NA	many	CASSQDHPDTQYF	TGTGCCAGCAGCCAAGATCACCCAGATACGCAGTATTTT
TRBJ2-7	TRBV4-2	TRBD2	many	CASSQDQTSGSRYEQYF	TGTGCCAGCAGCCAAGATCAGACTAGCGGGAGCAGGTACGAGCAGTACTTC
TRBJ2-1	TRBV5-4	TRBD1	many	CASSNLPGTGRTYNEQFF	TGTGCCAGCAGCAATTTACCCGGGACAGGTCGGACCTACAATGAGCAGTTCTTC
TRBJ1-1	TRBV18	NA	NA	CASSLTMGMNTEAFF	TGTGCCAGCTCGCTTACAATGGGGATGAACACTGAAGCTTTCTTT
TRBJ2-3	TRBV7-2	NA	NA	CASSPEVQVTDTQYF	TGTGCCAGCAGCCCCGAGGTACAGGTCACAGATACGCAGTATTTT
TRBJ2-5	TRBV12-3/TRBV12-4	TRBD2	medium-sized	CASSPGLAGTETQYF	TGTGCCAGCAGTCCGGGACTAGCGGGGACAGAGACCCAGTACTTC
TRBJ1-2	TRBV7-3	TRBD1	many	CASSLSREKGQVVGYTF	TGTGCCAGCAGCTTAAGCCGGGAAAAGGGACAGGTGGTTGGCTACACCTTC
TRBJ2-7	TRBV20-1	NA	NA	CSARSARGGSEQYF	TGCAGTGCTAGGTCCGCCAGGGGAGGAAGCGAGCAGTACTTC
TRBJ2-5	TRBV12-3/TRBV12-4	NA	NA	CASSPQGGGGQETQYF	TGTGCCAGCAGTCCCCAAGGGGGAGGCGGGCAAGAGACCCAGTACTTC
TRBJ1-4	TRBV18	NA	NA	CASSPGVGTNEKLFF	TGTGCCAGCTCACCGGGTGTAGGAACTAATGAAAAACTGTTTTTT
TRBJ1-2	TRBV5-4	NA	many	CASSARTAHNYGYTF	TGTGCCAGCAGCGCACGGACAGCACATAACTATGGCTACACCTTC
TRBJ2-1	TRBV20-1	NA	many	CSARRNNEQFF	TGCAGTGCTAGAAGAAACAATGAGCAGTTCTTC
TRBJ2-2	TRBV20-1	NA	many	CSARDDSHRETGELFF	TGCAGTGCTAGAGATGACTCCCACCGAGAGACCGGGGAGCTGTTTTTT
TRBJ2-7	TRBV13	NA	NA	CASSPSGGAGKKF	TGTGCCAGCAGCCCCTCCGGGGGCGCGGGTAAGAAATTC
TRBJ2-1	TRBV29-1	NA	many	CSVFSVYEQFF	TGCAGCGTTTTTAGTGTGTATGAGCAGTTCTTC
TRBJ2-2	TRBV6-5	NA	NA	CASRFGTGELFF	TGTGCCAGCAGGTTCGGGACCGGGGAGCTGTTTTTT
TRBJ2-5	TRBV7-9	NA	NA	CASSWGQGNQETQYF	TGTGCCAGCAGCTGGGGCCAGGGGAACCAAGAGACCCAGTACTTC
TRBJ2-5	TRBV25-1	NA	NA	CASSARMNGETQYF	TGTGCCAGCAGTGCCAGGATGAACGGCGAGACCCAGTACTTC
TRBJ1-2	TRBV5-1	NA	many	CASSRGEAGSGYTF	TGCGCCAGCAGCCGGGGGGAGGCAGGTTCCGGCTACACCTTC